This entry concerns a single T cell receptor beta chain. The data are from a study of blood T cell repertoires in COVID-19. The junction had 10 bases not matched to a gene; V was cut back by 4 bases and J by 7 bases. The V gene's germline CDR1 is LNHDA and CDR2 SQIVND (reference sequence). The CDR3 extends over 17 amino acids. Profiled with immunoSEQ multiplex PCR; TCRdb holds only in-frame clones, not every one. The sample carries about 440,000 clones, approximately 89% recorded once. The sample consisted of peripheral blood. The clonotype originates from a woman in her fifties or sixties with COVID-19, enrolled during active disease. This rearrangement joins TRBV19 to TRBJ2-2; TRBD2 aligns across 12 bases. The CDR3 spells CASSTSTSGGRDGELFF. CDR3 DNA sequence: TGTGCCAGTAGTACCTCCACTAGCGGGGGGCGGGACGGGGAGCTGTTTTTT.